This is a list of T cell receptor beta chains from one sample in a study of T cells in Graves' hyperthyroidism and ophthalmopathy. Each CDR3 protein is one row after TCRdb ran MiXCR on the multiplex PCR reads. Among hundreds of thousands of distinct CDR3 sequences listed, 35% to 40% were seen once. Sequenced input: blood. Receptor source: a man in his late teens or twenties with Graves' hyperthyroidism. Both conserved end residues are part of each CDR3. The D gene is left open where the match is weak. Clone size is stated in some rows and not others, as once, few, many or a class when expanded.

v_call: TRBV24-1
j_call: TRBJ1-5
d_call: NA
clone_size: NA
cdr3_nt: TGTGCCACCAGTGACCGGTGGGGGCCCCAGCATTTT
cdr3_aa: CATSDRWGPQHF

v_call: TRBV7-3
j_call: TRBJ2-2
d_call: NA
clone_size: NA
cdr3_nt: TGTGCCAGCAGCTGGGGGGGACAGCAGAACACCGGGGAGCTGTTTTTT
cdr3_aa: CASSWGGQQNTGELFF

v_call: TRBV29-1
j_call: TRBJ1-1
d_call: NA
clone_size: many
cdr3_nt: TGCAGCGCCACCATTTCGACAGATGAAGCTTTCTTT
cdr3_aa: CSATISTDEAFF

v_call: TRBV7-2
j_call: TRBJ1-2
d_call: NA
clone_size: NA
cdr3_nt: TGTGCCAGCAGCTTAGTGGGTTTGGGCTATGGCTACACCTTC
cdr3_aa: CASSLVGLGYGYTF

v_call: TRBV29-1
j_call: TRBJ2-2
d_call: NA
clone_size: many
cdr3_nt: TGCAGCGTGTCGGGACGGAACACCGGGGAGCTGTTTTTT
cdr3_aa: CSVSGRNTGELFF

v_call: TRBV29-1
j_call: TRBJ2-2
d_call: NA
clone_size: NA
cdr3_nt: TGCAGCGTTGAAATGAGGGGCGGGACATCGAACACCGGGGAGCTGTTTTTT
cdr3_aa: CSVEMRGGTSNTGELFF

v_call: TRBV4-1
j_call: TRBJ1-1
d_call: TRBD1
clone_size: few
cdr3_nt: TGCGCCAGCAGCCTAAAACAGGGGGGGACTGAAGCTTTCTTT
cdr3_aa: CASSLKQGGTEAFF

v_call: TRBV5-4
j_call: TRBJ1-1
d_call: NA
clone_size: few
cdr3_nt: TGTGCCAGCAGCTTAGATTTGAGATACGGGGAAGACACTGAAGCTTTCTTT
cdr3_aa: CASSLDLRYGEDTEAFF

v_call: TRBV20-1
j_call: TRBJ2-7
d_call: TRBD2
clone_size: few
cdr3_nt: TGCAGTGCTCCTCTAAACCTAGCGGGAGGCTCCTACGAGCAGTACTTC
cdr3_aa: CSAPLNLAGGSYEQYF

v_call: TRBV5-4
j_call: TRBJ1-2
d_call: NA
clone_size: few
cdr3_nt: TGTGCCAGCAGCTCTGTCTACAAGGGTGGCTACACCTTC
cdr3_aa: CASSSVYKGGYTF

v_call: TRBV10-1
j_call: TRBJ1-6
d_call: NA
clone_size: NA
cdr3_nt: TGCGCCAGCAGGACAGGTTCCTCACCCCTCCACTTT
cdr3_aa: CASRTGSSPLHF

v_call: TRBV2
j_call: TRBJ1-1
d_call: TRBD1
clone_size: NA
cdr3_nt: TGTGCCAGCAGTCACTCACAGGGGGCCGGTGAAGCTTTCTTT
cdr3_aa: CASSHSQGAGEAFF

v_call: TRBV5-6
j_call: TRBJ1-1
d_call: NA
clone_size: many
cdr3_nt: TGTGCCAGCAGCTTGTCGGGGTTCACTGAAGCTTTCTTT
cdr3_aa: CASSLSGFTEAFF

v_call: TRBV5-4
j_call: TRBJ2-7
d_call: TRBD2
clone_size: NA
cdr3_nt: TGTGCCAGCAGCCGCGGGGGACGAAGGGCATCCTACGAGCAGTACTTC
cdr3_aa: CASSRGGRRASYEQYF

v_call: TRBV25-1
j_call: TRBJ2-5
d_call: NA
clone_size: NA
cdr3_nt: TGTGCCAGCAGGGAGGGGGCCGGGGGTCGACAAGAGACCCAGTACTTC
cdr3_aa: CASREGAGGRQETQYF

v_call: TRBV10-3
j_call: TRBJ2-2
d_call: TRBD2
clone_size: many
cdr3_nt: TGTGCCATAAGGACTAGCGGCCGCACCGGGGAGCTGTTTTTT
cdr3_aa: CAIRTSGRTGELFF

v_call: TRBV19
j_call: TRBJ2-7
d_call: TRBD1
clone_size: many
cdr3_nt: TGTGCCAGTAGCCCGGGACAGTCAACCTACGAGCAGTACTTC
cdr3_aa: CASSPGQSTYEQYF

v_call: TRBV20-1
j_call: TRBJ2-7
d_call: NA
clone_size: many
cdr3_nt: TGCAGTGTTCCGAAGGGGGGCGAGCAGTACTTC
cdr3_aa: CSVPKGGEQYF

v_call: TRBV11-1
j_call: TRBJ1-6
d_call: TRBD1
clone_size: once
cdr3_nt: TGTGCCAGCAGCTCTTCCTATGGGACAGGGGATTCACCCCTCCACTTC
cdr3_aa: CASSSSYGTGDSPLHF

v_call: TRBV5-1
j_call: TRBJ2-5
d_call: TRBD1
clone_size: few
cdr3_nt: TGCGCCAGCAGCTCTGAGGGACAGGGGGACGAGACCCAGTACTTC
cdr3_aa: CASSSEGQGDETQYF

v_call: TRBV19
j_call: TRBJ1-6
d_call: NA
clone_size: many
cdr3_nt: TGTGCCAGTAGTATTGATGGGGGCGAATCACCCCTCCACTTT
cdr3_aa: CASSIDGGESPLHF

v_call: TRBV15
j_call: TRBJ1-5
d_call: TRBD1
clone_size: many
cdr3_nt: TGTGCCACCAGCAGAGATTCGAGGACAGGGGCGCCCCAGCATTTT
cdr3_aa: CATSRDSRTGAPQHF

v_call: TRBV4-2
j_call: TRBJ1-2
d_call: TRBD1
clone_size: NA
cdr3_nt: TGTGCCAGCAGTCACGACAGGGTACTTAACTATGGCTACACCTTC
cdr3_aa: CASSHDRVLNYGYTF

v_call: TRBV10-3
j_call: TRBJ2-7
d_call: TRBD1
clone_size: few
cdr3_nt: TGTGCCATCAGTGAGTCTTCGCAGGGGGCCTACGAGCAGTACTTC
cdr3_aa: CAISESSQGAYEQYF

v_call: TRBV7-9
j_call: TRBJ2-7
d_call: TRBD2
clone_size: NA
cdr3_nt: TGTGCCAGCAGCTGGGGGACTAGCGGGAGCAACTACGAGCAGTACTTC
cdr3_aa: CASSWGTSGSNYEQYF

v_call: TRBV29-1
j_call: TRBJ1-1
d_call: TRBD1
clone_size: few
cdr3_nt: TGCAGCGTTCCCGGGACAGCGAGATTTGGGACTGAAGCTTTCTTT
cdr3_aa: CSVPGTARFGTEAFF

v_call: TRBV12-3/TRBV12-4
j_call: TRBJ1-3
d_call: TRBD1
clone_size: many
cdr3_nt: TGTGCCAGCAGCCCGGGACAGTGGGACACCATATATTTT
cdr3_aa: CASSPGQWDTIYF

v_call: TRBV12-3/TRBV12-4
j_call: TRBJ1-2
d_call: TRBD1
clone_size: NA
cdr3_nt: TGTGCCAGCAGTGATTCCGGGACAGGGAGAGGCTACACCTTC
cdr3_aa: CASSDSGTGRGYTF

v_call: TRBV5-1
j_call: TRBJ1-6
d_call: TRBD1
clone_size: many
cdr3_nt: TGCGCCAGCAGCACCGGGACAGGGGAAGATTCACCCCTCCACTTT
cdr3_aa: CASSTGTGEDSPLHF

v_call: TRBV19
j_call: TRBJ1-1
d_call: NA
clone_size: few
cdr3_nt: TGTGCCAGTAGTTGGGTAGGGGGCACTGAAGCTTTCTTT
cdr3_aa: CASSWVGGTEAFF

v_call: TRBV5-1
j_call: TRBJ2-5
d_call: NA
clone_size: few
cdr3_nt: TGCGCCAGCAGGCGGACGGAGGGCAGAGAGACCCAGTACTTC
cdr3_aa: CASRRTEGRETQYF

v_call: TRBV10-2
j_call: TRBJ2-7
d_call: NA
clone_size: many
cdr3_nt: TGCGCCAGCAGACCCCCCTACGAGCAGTACTTC
cdr3_aa: CASRPPYEQYF

v_call: TRBV12-3/TRBV12-4
j_call: TRBJ1-1
d_call: TRBD1
clone_size: once
cdr3_nt: TGTGCCAGCAGTTCCGGGACAGCATTCATGAACACTGAAGCTTTCTTT
cdr3_aa: CASSSGTAFMNTEAFF

v_call: TRBV19
j_call: TRBJ2-7
d_call: NA
clone_size: few
cdr3_nt: TGTGCCAGTAGTATGGAGGGAATCCCCGAGCAGTACTTC
cdr3_aa: CASSMEGIPEQYF

v_call: TRBV10-3
j_call: TRBJ1-6
d_call: NA
clone_size: NA
cdr3_nt: TGTGCCAGCAGTTTATACAGGGCTTCCAATTCACCCCTCCACTTT
cdr3_aa: CASSLYRASNSPLHF

v_call: TRBV2
j_call: TRBJ2-5
d_call: NA
clone_size: NA
cdr3_nt: TGTGCCAGCAGTTATTCCTCCGACTTGTACCAAGAGACCCAGTACTTC
cdr3_aa: CASSYSSDLYQETQYF

v_call: TRBV9
j_call: TRBJ1-5
d_call: NA
clone_size: many
cdr3_nt: TGTGCCAGCAGCGTAGGGGGGGCGGGCAATCAGCCCCAGCATTTT
cdr3_aa: CASSVGGAGNQPQHF

v_call: TRBV19
j_call: TRBJ2-2
d_call: NA
clone_size: few
cdr3_nt: TGTGCCAGTAGTGGGGGAGACGGGGAGCTGTTTTTT
cdr3_aa: CASSGGDGELFF

v_call: TRBV19
j_call: TRBJ2-2
d_call: NA
clone_size: NA
cdr3_nt: TGTGCCAGTAGTGGAATAAGACCGAACACCGGGGAGCTGTTTTTT
cdr3_aa: CASSGIRPNTGELFF

v_call: TRBV7-2
j_call: TRBJ1-2
d_call: NA
clone_size: few
cdr3_nt: TGTGCCAGCAGCCAAATTGGGGATGGCTACACCTTC
cdr3_aa: CASSQIGDGYTF

v_call: TRBV10-3
j_call: TRBJ1-1
d_call: NA
clone_size: many
cdr3_nt: TGTGCCATCAGGCTTCCGGGGTTGACTGAAGCTTTCTTT
cdr3_aa: CAIRLPGLTEAFF

v_call: TRBV6-2/TRBV6-3
j_call: TRBJ1-2
d_call: TRBD1
clone_size: NA
cdr3_nt: TGTGCCGGCAAAACGGAGGACAGGCTCAACTATGGCTACACCTTC
cdr3_aa: CAGKTEDRLNYGYTF

v_call: TRBV7-2
j_call: TRBJ1-2
d_call: NA
clone_size: NA
cdr3_nt: TGTGCCAGCAGCTTAGAAGGTGGCAGGGTCGGTTTCTATGGCTACACCTTC
cdr3_aa: CASSLEGGRVGFYGYTF